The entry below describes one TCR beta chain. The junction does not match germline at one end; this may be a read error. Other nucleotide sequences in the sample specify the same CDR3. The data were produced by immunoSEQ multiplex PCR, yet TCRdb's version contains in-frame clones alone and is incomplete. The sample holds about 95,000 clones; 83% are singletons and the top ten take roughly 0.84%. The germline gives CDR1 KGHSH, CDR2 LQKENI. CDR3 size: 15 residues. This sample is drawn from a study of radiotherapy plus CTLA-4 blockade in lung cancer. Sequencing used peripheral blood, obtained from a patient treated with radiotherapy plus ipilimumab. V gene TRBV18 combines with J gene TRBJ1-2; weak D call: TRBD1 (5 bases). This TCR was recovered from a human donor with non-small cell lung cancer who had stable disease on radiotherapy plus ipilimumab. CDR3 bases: TGTGCCAGTTCACCACCCCGGGGGTCTATCTATCGTGACACCTTC. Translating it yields CASSPPRGSIYRDTF.